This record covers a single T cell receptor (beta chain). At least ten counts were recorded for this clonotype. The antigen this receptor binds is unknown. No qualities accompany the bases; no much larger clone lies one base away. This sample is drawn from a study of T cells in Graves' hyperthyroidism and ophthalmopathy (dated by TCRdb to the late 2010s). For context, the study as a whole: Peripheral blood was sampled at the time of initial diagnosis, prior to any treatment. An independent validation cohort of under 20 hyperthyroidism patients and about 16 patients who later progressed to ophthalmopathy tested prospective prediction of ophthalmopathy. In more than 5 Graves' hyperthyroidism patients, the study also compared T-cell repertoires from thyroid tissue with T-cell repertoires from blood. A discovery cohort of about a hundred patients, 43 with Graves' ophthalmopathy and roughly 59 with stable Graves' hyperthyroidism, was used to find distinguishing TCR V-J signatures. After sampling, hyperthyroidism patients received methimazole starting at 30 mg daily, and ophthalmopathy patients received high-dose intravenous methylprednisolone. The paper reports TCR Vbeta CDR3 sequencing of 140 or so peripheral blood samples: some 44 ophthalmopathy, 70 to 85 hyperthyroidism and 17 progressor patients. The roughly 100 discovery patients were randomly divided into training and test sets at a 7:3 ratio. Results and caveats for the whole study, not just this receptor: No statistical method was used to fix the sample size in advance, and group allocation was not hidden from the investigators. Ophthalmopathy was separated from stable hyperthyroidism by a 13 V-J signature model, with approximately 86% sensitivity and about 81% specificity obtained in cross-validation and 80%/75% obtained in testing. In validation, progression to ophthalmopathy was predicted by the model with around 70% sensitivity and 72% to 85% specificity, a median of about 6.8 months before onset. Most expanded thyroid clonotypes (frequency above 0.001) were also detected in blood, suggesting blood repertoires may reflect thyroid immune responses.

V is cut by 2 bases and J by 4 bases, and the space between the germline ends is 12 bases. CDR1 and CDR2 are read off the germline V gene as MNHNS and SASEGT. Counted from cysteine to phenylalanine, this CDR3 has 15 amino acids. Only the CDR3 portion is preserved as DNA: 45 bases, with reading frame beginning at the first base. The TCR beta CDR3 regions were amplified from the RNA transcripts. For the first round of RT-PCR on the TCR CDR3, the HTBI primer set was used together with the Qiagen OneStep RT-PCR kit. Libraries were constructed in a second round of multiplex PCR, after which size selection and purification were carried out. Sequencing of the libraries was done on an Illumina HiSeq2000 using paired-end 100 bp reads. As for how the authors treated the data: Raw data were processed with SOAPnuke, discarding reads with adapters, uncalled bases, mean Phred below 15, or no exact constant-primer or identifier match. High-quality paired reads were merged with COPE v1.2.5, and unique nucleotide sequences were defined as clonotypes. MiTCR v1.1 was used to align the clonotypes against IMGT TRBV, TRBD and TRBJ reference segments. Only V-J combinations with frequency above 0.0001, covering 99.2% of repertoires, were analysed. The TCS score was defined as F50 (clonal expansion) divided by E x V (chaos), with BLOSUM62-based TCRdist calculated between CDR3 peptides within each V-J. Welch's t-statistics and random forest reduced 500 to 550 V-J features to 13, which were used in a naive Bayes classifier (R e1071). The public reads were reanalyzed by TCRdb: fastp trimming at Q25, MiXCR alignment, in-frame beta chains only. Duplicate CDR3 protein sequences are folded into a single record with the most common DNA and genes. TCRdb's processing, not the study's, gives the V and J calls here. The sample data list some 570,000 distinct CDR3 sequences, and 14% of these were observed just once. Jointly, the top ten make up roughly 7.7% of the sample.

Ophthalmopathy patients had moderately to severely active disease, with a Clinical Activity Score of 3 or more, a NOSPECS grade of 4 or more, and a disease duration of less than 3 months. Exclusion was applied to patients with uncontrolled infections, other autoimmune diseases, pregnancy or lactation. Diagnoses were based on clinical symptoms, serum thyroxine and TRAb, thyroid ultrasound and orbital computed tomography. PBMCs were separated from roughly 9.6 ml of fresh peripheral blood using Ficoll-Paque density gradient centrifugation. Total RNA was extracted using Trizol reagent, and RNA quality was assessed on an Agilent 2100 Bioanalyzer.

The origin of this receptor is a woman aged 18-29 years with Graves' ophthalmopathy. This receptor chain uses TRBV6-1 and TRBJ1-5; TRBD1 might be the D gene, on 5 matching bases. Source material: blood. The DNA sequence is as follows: TGTGCCAGCAGTGAAATCACAGGAGCTAATCAGCCCCAGCATTTT. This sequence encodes CASSEITGANQPQHF.